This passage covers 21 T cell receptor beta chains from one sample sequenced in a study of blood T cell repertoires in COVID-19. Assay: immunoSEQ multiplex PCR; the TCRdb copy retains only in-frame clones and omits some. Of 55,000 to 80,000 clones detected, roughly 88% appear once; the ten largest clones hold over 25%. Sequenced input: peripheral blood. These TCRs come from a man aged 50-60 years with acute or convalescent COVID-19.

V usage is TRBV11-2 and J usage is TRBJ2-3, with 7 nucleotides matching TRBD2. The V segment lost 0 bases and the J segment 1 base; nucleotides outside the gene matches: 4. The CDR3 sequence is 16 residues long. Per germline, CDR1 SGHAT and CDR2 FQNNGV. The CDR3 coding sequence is TGTGCCAGCAGCTTAGAATGGAGCGGGGGCACAGATACGCAGTATTTT. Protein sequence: CASSLEWSGGTDTQYF.

The CDR3 nucleotides read TGTGCCAGCCAGAAGAACACTGAAGCTTTCTTT. Protein: CASQKNTEAFF. The V call is TRBV19, the J call TRBJ1-1; D uncertain. This CDR3 contains 11 residues. The germline V gene encodes CDR1 LNHDA and CDR2 SQIVND (reference sequence). With 9 bases removed from V and 1 base from J, the gap between germline ends came to 6 bases.

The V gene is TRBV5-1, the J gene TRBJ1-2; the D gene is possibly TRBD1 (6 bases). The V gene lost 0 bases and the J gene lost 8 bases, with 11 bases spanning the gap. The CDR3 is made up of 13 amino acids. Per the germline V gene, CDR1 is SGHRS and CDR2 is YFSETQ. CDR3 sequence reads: CASSLEQGRGYTF. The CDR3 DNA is TGCGCCAGCAGCTTGGAACAGGGTCGGGGCTACACCTTC.

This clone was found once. The CDR3 region has the DNA TGCGCCAGCAGCTTGTCGGGTGGGGGCCAGAATGAAAAACTGTTTTTT. Translation gives CASSLSGGGQNEKLFF. This rearrangement joins TRBV5-1 to TRBJ1-4; tentatively, D is TRBD1 (6 bases). CDR1 SGHRS and CDR2 YFSETQ come from the germline V gene. Trimming removed 1 base at V and 5 bases at J, with 15 bases between. CDR3 length equals 16 residues. Full variable domain (rest looked up from reference TRBV5-1 and TRBJ1-4): KAGVTQTPRYLIKTRGQQVTLSCSPISGHRSVSWYQQTPGQGLQFLFEYFSETQRNKGNFPGRFSGRQFSNSRSEMNVSTLELGDSALYLCASSLSGGGQNEKLFFGSGTQLSVL.

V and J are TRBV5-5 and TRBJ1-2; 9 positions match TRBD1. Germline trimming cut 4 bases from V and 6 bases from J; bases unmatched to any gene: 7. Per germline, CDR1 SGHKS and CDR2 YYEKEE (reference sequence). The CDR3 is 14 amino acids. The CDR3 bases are TGTGCCAGCAGCAACGGACAGGGGTTCAATGGCTACACCTTC. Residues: CASSNGQGFNGYTF.

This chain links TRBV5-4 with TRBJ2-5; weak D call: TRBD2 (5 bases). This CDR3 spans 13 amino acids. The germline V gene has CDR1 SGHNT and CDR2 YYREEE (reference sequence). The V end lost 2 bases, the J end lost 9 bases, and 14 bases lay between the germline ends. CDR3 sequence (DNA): TGTGCCAGCAGCTTAAAAAGATCGGAGGCCCAGTACTTC. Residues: CASSLKRSEAQYF. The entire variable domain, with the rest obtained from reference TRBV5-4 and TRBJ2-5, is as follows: ETGVTQSPTHLIKTRGQQVTLRCSSQSGHNTVSWYQQALGQGPQFIFQYYREEENGRGNFPPRFSGLQFPNYSSELNVNALELDDSALYLCASSLKRSEAQYFGPGTRLLVL.

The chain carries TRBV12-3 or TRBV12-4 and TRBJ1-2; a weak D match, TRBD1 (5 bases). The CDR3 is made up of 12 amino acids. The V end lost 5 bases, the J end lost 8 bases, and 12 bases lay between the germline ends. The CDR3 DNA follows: TGTGCCAGCAGTCCAGGGTGGGGCGGCTACACCTTC. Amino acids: CASSPGWGGYTF.

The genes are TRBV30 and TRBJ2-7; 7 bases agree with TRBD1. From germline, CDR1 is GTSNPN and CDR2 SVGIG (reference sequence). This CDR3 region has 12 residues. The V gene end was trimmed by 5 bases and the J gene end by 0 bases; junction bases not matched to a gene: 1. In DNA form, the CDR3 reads TGTGCCTGGGGGGACAGCTCCTACGAGCAGTACTTC. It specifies CAWGDSSYEQYF. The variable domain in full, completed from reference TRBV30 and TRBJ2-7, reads SQTIHQWPATLVQPVGSPLSLECTVEGTSNPNLYWYRQAAGRGLQLLFYSVGIGQISSEVPQNLSASRPQDRQFILSSKKLLLSDSGFYLCAWGDSSYEQYFGPGTRLTVT.

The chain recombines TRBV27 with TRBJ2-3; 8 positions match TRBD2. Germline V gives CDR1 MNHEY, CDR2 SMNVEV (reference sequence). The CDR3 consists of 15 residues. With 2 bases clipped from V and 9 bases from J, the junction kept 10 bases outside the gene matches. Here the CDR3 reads CASSLARGAGRTQYF. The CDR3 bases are TGTGCCAGCAGTTTAGCGCGGGGGGCTGGGAGGACGCAGTATTTT.

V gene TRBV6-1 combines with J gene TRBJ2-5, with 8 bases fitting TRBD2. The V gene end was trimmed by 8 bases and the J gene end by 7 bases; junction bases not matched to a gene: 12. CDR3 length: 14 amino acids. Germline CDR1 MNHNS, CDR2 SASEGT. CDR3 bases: TGTGCCAGCCGGGGCGGGGGGTCCTACCGGACCCAGTACTTC. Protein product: CASRGGGSYRTQYF.

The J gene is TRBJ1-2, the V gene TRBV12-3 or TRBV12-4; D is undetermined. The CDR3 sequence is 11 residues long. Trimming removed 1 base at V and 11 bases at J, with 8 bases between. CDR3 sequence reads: CASSLDWQYTF. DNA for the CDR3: TGTGCCAGCAGTTTAGATTGGCAGTACACCTTC.

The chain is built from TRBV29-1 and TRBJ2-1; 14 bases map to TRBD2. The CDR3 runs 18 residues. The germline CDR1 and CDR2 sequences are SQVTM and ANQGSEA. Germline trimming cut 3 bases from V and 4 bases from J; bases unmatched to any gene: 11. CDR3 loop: CSVESPGLAGVTYNEQFF. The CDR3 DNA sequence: TGCAGCGTTGAGTCTCCGGGACTAGCGGGGGTCACATACAATGAGCAGTTCTTC.

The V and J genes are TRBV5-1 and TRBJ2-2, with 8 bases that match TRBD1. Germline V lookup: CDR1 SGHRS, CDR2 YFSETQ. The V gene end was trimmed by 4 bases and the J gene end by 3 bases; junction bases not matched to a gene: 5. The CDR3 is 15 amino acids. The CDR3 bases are TGCGCCAGCAGCCCGGACAGGGATGACACCGGGGAGCTGTTTTTT. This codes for CASSPDRDDTGELFF.

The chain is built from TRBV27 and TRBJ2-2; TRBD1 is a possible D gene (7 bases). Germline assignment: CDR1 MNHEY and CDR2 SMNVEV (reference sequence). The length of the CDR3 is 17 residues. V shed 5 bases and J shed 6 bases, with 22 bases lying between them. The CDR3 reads CASSPRAGQRFSGELFF. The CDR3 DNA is TGTGCCAGCAGTCCTAGGGCGGGACAGAGATTTTCCGGGGAGCTGTTTTTT.

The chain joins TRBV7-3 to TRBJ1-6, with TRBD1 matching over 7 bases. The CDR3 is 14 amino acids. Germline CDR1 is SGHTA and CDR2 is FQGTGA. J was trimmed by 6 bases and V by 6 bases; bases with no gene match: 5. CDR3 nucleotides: TGTGCCAGCAGTGCAGGGACAGCTAATTCACCCCTCCACTTT. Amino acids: CASSAGTANSPLHF.

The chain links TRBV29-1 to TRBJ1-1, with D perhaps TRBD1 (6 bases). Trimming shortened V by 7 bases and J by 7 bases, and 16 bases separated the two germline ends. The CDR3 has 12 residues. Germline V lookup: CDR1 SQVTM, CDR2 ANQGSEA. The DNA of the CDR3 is TGCAGCGCTAGGACAGTGATACATGAAGCTTTCTTT. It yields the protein CSARTVIHEAFF.

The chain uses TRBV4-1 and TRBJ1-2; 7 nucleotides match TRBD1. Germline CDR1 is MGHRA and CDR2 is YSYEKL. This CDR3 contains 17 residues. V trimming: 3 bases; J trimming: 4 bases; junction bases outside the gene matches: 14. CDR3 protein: CASSQSIRGQRIYGYTF. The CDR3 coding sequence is TGCGCCAGCAGCCAGTCTATTCGGGGACAGAGGATCTATGGCTACACCTTC.

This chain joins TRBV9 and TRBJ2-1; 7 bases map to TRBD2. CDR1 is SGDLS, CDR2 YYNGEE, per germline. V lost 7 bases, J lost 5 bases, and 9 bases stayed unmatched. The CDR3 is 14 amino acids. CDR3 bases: TGTGCCAGCTCCGGCGGGGGATCGAACAATGAGCAGTTCTTC. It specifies CASSGGGSNNEQFF.

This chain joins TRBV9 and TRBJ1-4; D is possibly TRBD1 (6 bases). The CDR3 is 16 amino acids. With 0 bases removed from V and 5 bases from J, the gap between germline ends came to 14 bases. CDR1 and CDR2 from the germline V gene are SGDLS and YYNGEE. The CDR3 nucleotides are TGTGCCAGCAGCGTAGGGGGGAGCGGGGGCAATGAAAAACTGTTTTTT. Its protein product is CASSVGGSGGNEKLFF.

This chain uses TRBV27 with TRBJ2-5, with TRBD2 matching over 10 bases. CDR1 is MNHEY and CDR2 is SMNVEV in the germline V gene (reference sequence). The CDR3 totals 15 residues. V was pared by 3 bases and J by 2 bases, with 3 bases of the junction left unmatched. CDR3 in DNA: TGTGCCAGCAGTTTTAAGCGGGGGGGGCAAGAGACCCAGTACTTC. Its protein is CASSFKRGGQETQYF.

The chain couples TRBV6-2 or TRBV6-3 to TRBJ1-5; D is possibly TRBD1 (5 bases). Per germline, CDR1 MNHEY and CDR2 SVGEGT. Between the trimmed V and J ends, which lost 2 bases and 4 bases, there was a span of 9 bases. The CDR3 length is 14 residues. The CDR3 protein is CASSYRGGNQPQHF. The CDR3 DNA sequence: TGTGCCAGCAGTTACAGGGGTGGTAATCAGCCCCAGCATTTT.